This section outlines one T cell receptor (beta chain) sequence together with its context. The Seattle site enrolled patients during active infection and followed them longitudinally. Repertoires were generated with immunoSEQ multiplex PCR, while TCRdb's copy carries only in-frame clones and drops some. This table holds approximately 200,000 clones, 85% to 95% found once. The data originate from a study of blood T cell repertoires in COVID-19. Material: peripheral blood. The TCR originated in a man aged 30-40 years with COVID-19, enrolled during active disease.

The CDR3 loop is CASSTTGGGSPLHF. The CDR3 DNA sequence: TGTGCCAGCAGTACGACAGGGGGAGGTTCACCCCTCCACTTT. The J gene is TRBJ1-6, the V gene TRBV25-1, with TRBD1 matching over 9 bases. Germline-derived CDR1 and CDR2 are MGHDK and SYGVNS. V was clipped by 5 bases and J by 9 bases; unmatched bases: 5. There are 14 residues in the CDR3.